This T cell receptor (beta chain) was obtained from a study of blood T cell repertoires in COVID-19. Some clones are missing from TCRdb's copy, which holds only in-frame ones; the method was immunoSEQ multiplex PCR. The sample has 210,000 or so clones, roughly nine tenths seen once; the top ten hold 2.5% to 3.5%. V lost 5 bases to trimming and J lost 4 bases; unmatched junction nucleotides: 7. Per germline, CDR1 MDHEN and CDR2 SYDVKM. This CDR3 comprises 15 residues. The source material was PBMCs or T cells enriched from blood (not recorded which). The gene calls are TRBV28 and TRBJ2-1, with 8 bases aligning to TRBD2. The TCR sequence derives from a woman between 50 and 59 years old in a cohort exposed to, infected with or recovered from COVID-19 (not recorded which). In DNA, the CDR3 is TGTGCCAGCAGTCCCCCGGGGGGGCCGTACAATGAGCAGTTCTTC. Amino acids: CASSPPGGPYNEQFF.